The rows below give T cell receptor beta chains drawn from one sample of a study of T cells after yellow fever vaccination. TCRdb analysed the 5' RACE reads with MiXCR anew, one entry per CDR3 protein. The sample holds hundreds of thousands of distinct CDR3 sequences, just over 20% seen once. The material sequenced was PBMCs, taken about 21 days after the first yellow fever vaccination. The source of these receptors is a man aged 18 to 30 who received the YFV17D yellow fever vaccine. Both conserved end residues are part of each CDR3. A D gene is named only where the DNA matches it firmly.

>TRBJ2-3|TRBV7-3|TRBD1
CASSRWTGGTDTQYF
>TRBJ1-5|TRBV6-5|TRBD1
CASSYTGVGQPQHF
>TRBJ1-1|TRBV15|-
CATSRDPGGTEAFF
>TRBJ1-1|TRBV20-1|-
CSAVFRPEAFF
>TRBJ1-2|TRBV5-5|TRBD1
CASSTGQGDYTF
>TRBJ2-3|TRBV9|-
CASSGPDGRTDTQYF
>TRBJ1-1|TRBV5-1|-
CASQDTFTKNTEAFF
>TRBJ2-4|TRBV4-3|TRBD2
CASSQLAGGGGAKNIQYF
>TRBJ1-2|TRBV4-1|-
CASSQRTANYGYTF
>TRBJ1-1|TRBV12-3/TRBV12-4|TRBD1
CASSLQGGAEAFF
>TRBJ2-5|TRBV11-2|-
CASSSPLEGGGPRETQYF
>TRBJ1-5|TRBV6-1|-
CASSEALLGASNQPQHF
>TRBJ1-2|TRBV7-9|-
CASSPGWGETDGYTF
>TRBJ2-3|TRBV5-1|TRBD2
CASGLAGGPTDTQYF
>TRBJ1-5|TRBV19|-
CASSMDIADSNQPQHF
>TRBJ2-5|TRBV7-9|TRBD2
CASRPLAGGKTQYF
>TRBJ2-5|TRBV5-4|TRBD1
CASSQDRAWETQYF
>TRBJ2-7|TRBV25-1|TRBD2
CASSENSGGYEQYF
>TRBJ2-7|TRBV27|-
CASQGNYEQYF
>TRBJ2-5|TRBV20-1|TRBD2
CSAKPGVAGAQETQYF
>TRBJ2-5|TRBV5-1|-
CASSPKLAGLLPGQETQYF
>TRBJ1-1|TRBV4-2|-
CASSQEDRWEAFF
>TRBJ1-3|TRBV27|TRBD1
CASSPRAGGSGNTIYF
>TRBJ2-1|TRBV29-1|-
CSVETPRLSNEQFF
>TRBJ2-5|TRBV25-1|-
CASSERGLKETQYF
>TRBJ2-7|TRBV10-3|-
CAAAGVDEQYF
>TRBJ2-3|TRBV7-6|TRBD2
CASSRLAGGGDTQYF
>TRBJ2-6|TRBV2|-
CASSAREYGGANVLTF
>TRBJ1-2|TRBV29-1|-
CSSRTDPYGYTF
>TRBJ1-4|TRBV14|-
CASSQQFHRVEEKLFF
>TRBJ1-2|TRBV25-1|TRBD1
CASSGQGAYDYGYTF
>TRBJ2-3|TRBV5-1|TRBD2
CASSLLGGGAADTQYF
>TRBJ2-2|TRBV5-1|TRBD2
CASAGGGTGELFF
>TRBJ1-2|TRBV7-8|TRBD1
CASSLGRGRGHGYTF
>TRBJ2-1|TRBV6-2/TRBV6-3|TRBD2
CASPQGGGGDGSIDEQFF
>TRBJ2-7|TRBV19|-
CASSTTGPRDEQYF
>TRBJ1-1|TRBV15|-
CATTEGQLNTEAFF
>TRBJ2-4|TRBV27|-
CASSTQGGKNIQYF
>TRBJ1-2|TRBV11-2|TRBD1
CASSSRQGGGYTF
>TRBJ2-1|TRBV2|-
CASSEMSGYNEQFF
>TRBJ2-7|TRBV10-3|-
CAISDGSGSNEQYF
>TRBJ2-5|TRBV4-1|TRBD1
CASSQDGQGRETQYF
>TRBJ1-2|TRBV9|-
CASSPGSENYGYTF
>TRBJ2-7|TRBV20-1|-
CSARDGRGPLEQYF
>TRBJ1-2|TRBV7-6|TRBD1
CASSLAQGALNYGYTF
>TRBJ1-1|TRBV19|TRBD1
CASSPPGTDEAFF
>TRBJ1-2|TRBV3-1|-
CASSHIDTLYYGYTF
>TRBJ2-2|TRBV7-2|-
CASSLAPVGGPTGELFF
>TRBJ2-6|TRBV4-3|-
CASSQDISSGANVLTF
>TRBJ1-1|TRBV6-5|-
CASIRSQANTEAFF
>TRBJ1-2|TRBV15|-
CATSNFYGYTF
>TRBJ2-7|TRBV4-2|-
CASSQGAGNEQYF
>TRBJ2-2|TRBV9|-
CASSVERWYTGELFF
>TRBJ2-5|TRBV5-1|-
CASSLVPAIEETQYF
>TRBJ2-5|TRBV7-2|-
CASSPGYAQETQYF
>TRBJ1-1|TRBV5-1|-
CASSLVVGINTEAFF
>TRBJ1-1|TRBV28|-
CASTPSGFLLAEAFF